Described below is a single TCR beta chain sequence and its context. Its antigen is unknown. No per-base quality is available; no much larger clone lies one base away. Memory T cell samples that were not cultured went straight to sequencing right after ex vivo isolation. CD4+ total memory, central memory, effector memory and circulating T follicular helper cells were isolated from peripheral blood mononuclear cells. The library relied on the immunoSEQ multiplex PCR assay. As for how the authors treated the data: The Chao-Jaccard similarity index and counts of shared clonotypes were used to quantify repertoire overlap between subsets. TCRdb retrieved this table from immuneACCESS and kept in-frame rearrangements only. Not all clones are present; in checked studies, unresolved V genes account for under half, and no reason is known for the remainder. D and trimming were read from the DNA, whereas the V and J calls and clone size are those reported in that table. The sample has roughly 23,000 clones on record, roughly 91% of them singletons. The biggest ten clones account for about 0.6% of the sample.

The data stem from a study of CD4 T cell repertoires in COVID-19 (dated by TCRdb to about 2021). Study-level background: To analyze cross-reactivity, the CFSE-low cells were expanded with IL-2 for approximately 10 days and then labeled again and restimulated with spike proteins from other coronaviruses. TCR Vbeta repertoire analysis of SARS-CoV-2-reactive T cells was conducted at the subset level in a few recovered individuals. Naturally processed CD4+ T cell responses to SARS-CoV-2 spike and nucleoprotein were characterized in COVID-19-recovered individuals, and clonal composition was assessed by TCR Vbeta sequencing.

The cysteine opens and the phenylalanine closes a CDR3 of 16 amino acids. The retained sequence is limited to the CDR3, 48 bases, with the frame set at the first base. Cut back by 2 bases and 2 bases, the V and J ends lie 13 bases apart. CDR1 and CDR2 are read off the germline V gene as SGHAT and FQNNGV. Results and caveats for the whole study, not just this receptor: Between roughly 6 and 27% of SARS-CoV-2 clonotypes were also detected in secondary cultures stimulated with SARS-CoV and/or HKU1 spike, a finding consistent with cross-reactivity. Several of the most expanded SARS-CoV-2-reactive clonotypes were found to be shared between two or all three memory subsets, suggesting intraclonal diversification.

Sequenced material: central memory CD4+ T cells from blood, taken before the COVID-19 pandemic. The intended sense of this specimen's cell subset or site label: CD4+ T central memory cells. The receptor chain draws on TRBV11-2 and TRBJ2-1; too little of a D gene remains to name it. The sequence derives from a human donor who had COVID-19. The CDR3 has the sequence CASSLLSGGPYNEQFF. The DNA sequence reads TGTGCCAGCAGCTTATTATCGGGTGGTCCCTACAATGAGCAGTTCTTC.